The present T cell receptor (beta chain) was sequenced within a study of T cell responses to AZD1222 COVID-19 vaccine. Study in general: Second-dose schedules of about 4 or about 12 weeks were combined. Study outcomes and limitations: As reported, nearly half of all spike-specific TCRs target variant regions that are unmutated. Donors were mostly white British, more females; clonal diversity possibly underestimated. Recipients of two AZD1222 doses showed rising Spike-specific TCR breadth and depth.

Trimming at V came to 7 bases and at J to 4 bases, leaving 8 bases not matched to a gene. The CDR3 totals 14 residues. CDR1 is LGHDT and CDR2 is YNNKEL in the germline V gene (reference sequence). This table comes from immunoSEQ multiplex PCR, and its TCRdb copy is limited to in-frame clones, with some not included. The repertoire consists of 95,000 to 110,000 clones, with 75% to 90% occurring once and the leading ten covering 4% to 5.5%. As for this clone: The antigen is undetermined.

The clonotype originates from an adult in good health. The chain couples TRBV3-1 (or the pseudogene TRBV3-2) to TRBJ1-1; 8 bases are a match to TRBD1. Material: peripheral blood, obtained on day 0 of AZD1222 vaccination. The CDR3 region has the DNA TGTGCCAGCACTACGACAGGGGACCTCACTGAAGCTTTCTTT. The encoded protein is CASTTTGDLTEAFF.